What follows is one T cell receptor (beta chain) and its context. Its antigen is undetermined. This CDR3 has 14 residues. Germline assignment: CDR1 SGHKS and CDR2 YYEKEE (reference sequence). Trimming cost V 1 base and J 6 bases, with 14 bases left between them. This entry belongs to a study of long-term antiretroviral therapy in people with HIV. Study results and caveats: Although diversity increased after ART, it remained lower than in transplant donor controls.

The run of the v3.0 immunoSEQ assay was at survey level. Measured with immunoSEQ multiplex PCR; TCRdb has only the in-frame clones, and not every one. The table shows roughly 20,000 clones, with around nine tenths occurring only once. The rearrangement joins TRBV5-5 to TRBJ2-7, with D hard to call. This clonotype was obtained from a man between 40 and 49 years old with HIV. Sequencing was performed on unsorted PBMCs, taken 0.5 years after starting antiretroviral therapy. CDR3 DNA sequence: TGTGCCAGCAGCTTGACGGAACCGCTTCGCGAGCAGTACTTC. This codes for CASSLTEPLREQYF.